The 8 T cell receptor beta chains reported below all come from one sample, sequenced in a study of T-cell reconstitution after alpha-beta-depleted transplantation in children. Points from the study as a whole: A year post-transplant, T-cell counts and diversity derived mostly from newly produced T cells.

For TCRbeta, the library was prepared with unique molecular identifiers. TCRdb recomputed calls from the PCR reads with MiXCR, one row per CDR3 protein. The sample contains fewer than 350,000 distinct CDR3 sequences, just over 7.5% of which appear only once. Which antigens these TCRs recognize remains unknown. The sample consisted of peripheral blood, taken 360 days after TCRalphabeta/CD19-depleted stem cell transplant. These TCRs come from a female patient aged 2-15 years who had a stem cell transplant for Fanconi anemia, so the T cells may come from the graft donor.

This clonotype occurred many times. The chain has TRBV5-1 and TRBJ2-3, with TRBD2 matching over 7 bases. The CDR3 has 15 amino acids. The germline gives CDR1 SGHRS, CDR2 YFSETQ. The trim removed 1 base at V and 4 bases at J, leaving 6 bases unmatched. CDR3 region: CASSLPREGSDTQYF. Written as DNA, the CDR3 is TGCGCCAGCAGCTTGCCGAGGGAGGGTTCAGATACGCAGTATTTT.

This clonotype occurred a few times. The chain carries TRBV11-2 and TRBJ2-7; possible D gene TRBD2, 5 bases. This CDR3 is built from 17 residues. Looked up from germline, CDR1 is SGHAT and CDR2 is FQNNGV. V was pared by 3 bases and J by 2 bases, with 20 bases between. Here the CDR3 reads CASSFVRLARSAYEQYF. The DNA of the CDR3 is TGTGCCAGCAGCTTTGTTCGGCTAGCTCGGTCCGCCTACGAGCAGTACTTC.

This clonotype was detected many times. This chain uses TRBV29-1 with TRBJ1-1; TRBD1 matches 8 bases. In germline, CDR1 is SQVTM, CDR2 ANQGSEA. V gave up 2 bases and J gave up 2 bases; unmatched junction bases: 1. This CDR3 has 13 amino acids. The CDR3 spells CSVEPGGNTEAFF. The CDR3 DNA is TGCAGCGTTGAACCAGGGGGCAACACTGAAGCTTTCTTT.

At least ten counts were recorded for this clonotype. J is TRBJ1-1 and V is TRBV5-1; D may be TRBD1 (5 bases). Germline V gene lookup returns CDR1 SGHRS and CDR2 YFSETQ. The CDR3 covers 14 residues. The germline V and J ends were trimmed by 6 bases and 7 bases, with 19 bases remaining between them. CDR3 loop: CASIREWGNGEAFF. CDR3 nucleotides: TGCGCCAGCATCCGCGAATGGGGCAACGGTGAAGCTTTCTTT.

The rearrangement joins TRBV5-6 to TRBJ2-1; 7 nucleotides match TRBD2. This CDR3 region has 14 residues. Per germline, CDR1 SGHDT and CDR2 YYEEEE. Losses at the gene ends were 1 base for V and 10 bases for J; bases not matched to a gene: 8. CDR3 coding DNA: TGTGCCAGCAGCTTGCCGGGGGGAACCCGGGAGCAGTTCTTC. Its translation is CASSLPGGTREQFF.

There are a few counts of this clonotype. The chain joins TRBV6-2 or TRBV6-3 to TRBJ2-3, with 9 nucleotides matching TRBD2. Trimming took 6 bases from V and 5 from J; bases not matched to a gene: 6. CDR3 length: 14 amino acids. CDR1 is MNHEY and CDR2 is SVGEGT in the germline V gene. The CDR3 region is CASRRAGGIDTQYF. CDR3 bases: TGTGCCAGCAGGCGAGCGGGGGGCATAGATACGCAGTATTTT.

The sample holds many counts of this clonotype. The V gene is TRBV5-1, the J gene TRBJ1-2; D gene uncertain. The CDR3 sequence is 12 residues long. V gave up 1 base and J gave up 6 bases, with 7 bases separating them. CDR1 is SGHRS, CDR2 YFSETQ, per germline. The CDR3, as DNA: TGCGCCAGCAGCTTGCCGGGAGATGGCTACACCTTC. Its protein is CASSLPGDGYTF.

Ten or more counts support this clonotype. This chain uses TRBV20-1 with TRBJ2-3; the D is unclear. The CDR3 has 12 residues. Trimming cost V 6 bases and J 9 bases, with 16 bases left between them. Per the germline V gene, CDR1 is DFQATT and CDR2 is SNEGSKA (reference sequence). CDR3 nucleotides: TGCAGTGCCCGCTCCTCCCAATTGACGCAGTATTTT. It specifies CSARSSQLTQYF.